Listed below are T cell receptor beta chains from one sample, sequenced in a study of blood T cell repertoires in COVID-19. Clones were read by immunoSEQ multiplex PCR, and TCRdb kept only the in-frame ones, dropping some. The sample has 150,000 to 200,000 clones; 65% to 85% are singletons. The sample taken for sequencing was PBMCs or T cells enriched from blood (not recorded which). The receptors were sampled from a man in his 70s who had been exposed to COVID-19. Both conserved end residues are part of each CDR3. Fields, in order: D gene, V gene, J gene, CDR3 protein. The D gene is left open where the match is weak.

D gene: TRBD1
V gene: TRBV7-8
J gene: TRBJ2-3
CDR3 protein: CASSDRDGRSTQYF

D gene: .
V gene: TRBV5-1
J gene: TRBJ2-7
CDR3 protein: CASSSHDDSLVEQYF

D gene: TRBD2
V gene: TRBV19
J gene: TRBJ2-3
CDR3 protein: CASRLGGGTDTQYF

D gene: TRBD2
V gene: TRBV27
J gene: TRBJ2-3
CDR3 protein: CASSLGGNTDTQYF

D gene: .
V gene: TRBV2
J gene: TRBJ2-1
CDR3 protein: CASRETPAAEQFF

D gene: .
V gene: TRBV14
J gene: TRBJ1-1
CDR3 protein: CASRHIMNTEAFF

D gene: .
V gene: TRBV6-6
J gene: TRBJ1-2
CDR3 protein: CATKLAVDYGYTF

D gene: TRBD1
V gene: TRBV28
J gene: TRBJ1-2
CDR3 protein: CASRIGTATNYGYTF

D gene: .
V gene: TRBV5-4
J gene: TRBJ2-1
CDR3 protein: CASSLGAERYNEQFF

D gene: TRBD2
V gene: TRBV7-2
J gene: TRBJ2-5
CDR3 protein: CASSPSGEETQYF

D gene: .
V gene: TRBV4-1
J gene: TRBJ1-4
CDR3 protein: CASSQKGATNEKLFF

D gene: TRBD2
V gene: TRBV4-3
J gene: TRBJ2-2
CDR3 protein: CASSKEAPTSANTGELFF

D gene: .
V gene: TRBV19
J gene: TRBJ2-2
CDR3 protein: CASSGLGNTGELFF

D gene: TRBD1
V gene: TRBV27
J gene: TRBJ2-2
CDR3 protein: CASSLRPRTGSNTGELFF

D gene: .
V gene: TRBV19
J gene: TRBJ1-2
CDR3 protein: CASSTPAGRGYTF

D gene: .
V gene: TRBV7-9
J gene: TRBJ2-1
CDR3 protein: CASRPYGSGANEQFF

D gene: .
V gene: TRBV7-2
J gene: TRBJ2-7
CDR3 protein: CASRFLGGPSYEQYF

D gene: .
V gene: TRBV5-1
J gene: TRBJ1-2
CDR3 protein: CASSPTGENYGYTF

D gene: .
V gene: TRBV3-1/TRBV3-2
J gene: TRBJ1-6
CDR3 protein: CASSHSGASRDSPLHF

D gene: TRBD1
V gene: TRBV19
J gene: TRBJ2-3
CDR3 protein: CASSRPGQVQADTQYF

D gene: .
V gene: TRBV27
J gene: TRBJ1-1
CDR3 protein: CASSFDRMNTEAFF

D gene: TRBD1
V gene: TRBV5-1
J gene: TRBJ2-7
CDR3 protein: CASSPSTGTYEQYF

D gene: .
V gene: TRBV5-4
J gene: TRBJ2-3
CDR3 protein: CASSLAGQEYF

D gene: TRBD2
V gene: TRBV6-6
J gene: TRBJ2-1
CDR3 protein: CASSYSGTSGNEQFF

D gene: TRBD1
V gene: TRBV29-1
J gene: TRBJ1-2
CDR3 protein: CSVKTTGTGGPGYTF

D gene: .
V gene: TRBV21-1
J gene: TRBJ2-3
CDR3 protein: CASSVISSGRATDTQYF

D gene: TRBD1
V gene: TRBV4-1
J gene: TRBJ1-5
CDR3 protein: CASSFDRVNQPQHF

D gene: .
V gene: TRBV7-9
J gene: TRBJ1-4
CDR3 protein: CASSHPGQHHEKLFF

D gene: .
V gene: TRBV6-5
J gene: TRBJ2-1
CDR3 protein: CASKLRIYNEQFF

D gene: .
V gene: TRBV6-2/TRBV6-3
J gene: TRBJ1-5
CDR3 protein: CASSLSNQPQHF

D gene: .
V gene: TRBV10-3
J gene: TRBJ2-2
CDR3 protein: CAISEKGPPTGELFF

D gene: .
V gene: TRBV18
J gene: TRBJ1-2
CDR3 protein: CASSPQGNYGYTF

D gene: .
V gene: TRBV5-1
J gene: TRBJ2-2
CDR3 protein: CASSLETRANTGELFF

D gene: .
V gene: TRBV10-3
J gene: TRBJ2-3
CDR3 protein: CAIRDQGTDTQYF

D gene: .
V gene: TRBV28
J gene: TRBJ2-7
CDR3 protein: CASSSGSSYEQYF

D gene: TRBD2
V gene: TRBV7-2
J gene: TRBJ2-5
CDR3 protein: CASSLRRERIETQYF

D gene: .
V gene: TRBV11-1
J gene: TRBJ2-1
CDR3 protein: CASSRGTDNEQFF

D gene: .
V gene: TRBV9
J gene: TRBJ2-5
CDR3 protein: CASSVTSGPPETQYF

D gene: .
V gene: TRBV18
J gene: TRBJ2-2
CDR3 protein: CASSSVHTGELFF

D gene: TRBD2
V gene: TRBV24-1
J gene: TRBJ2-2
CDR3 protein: CATSDLVAGGHGELFF

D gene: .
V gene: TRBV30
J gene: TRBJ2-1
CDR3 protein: CASPRGSSYNEQFF

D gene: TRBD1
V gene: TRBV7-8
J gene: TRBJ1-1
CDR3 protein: CASSFTGTGGLGTEAFF

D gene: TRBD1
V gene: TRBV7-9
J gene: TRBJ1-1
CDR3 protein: CASSSGQVLAEAFF

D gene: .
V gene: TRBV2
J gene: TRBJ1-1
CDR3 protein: CASSAGEGNTEAFF

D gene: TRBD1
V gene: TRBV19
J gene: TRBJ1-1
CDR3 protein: CASRGKGANTEAFF

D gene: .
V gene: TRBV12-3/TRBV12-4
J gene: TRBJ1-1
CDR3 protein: CASSPEANTEAFF

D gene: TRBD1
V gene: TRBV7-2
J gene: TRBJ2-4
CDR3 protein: CASSSLDRVAKNIQYF

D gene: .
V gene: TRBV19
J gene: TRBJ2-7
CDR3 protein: CASRKTGTYEQYF